A single sample gave rise to the 31 T cell receptor beta chains below, sequenced in a study of cytomegalovirus exposure and HLA in healthy donors. Primers for the PCR totalled 60 Vbeta and 13 Jbeta. TCRdb keeps only in-frame clones here, not all; method: immunoSEQ multiplex PCR. Of fewer than 150,000 clones in the sample, roughly 75% were seen once. The sequenced sample consisted of PBMCs. These receptors came from a man aged 25-45 years in good health and CMV-seronegative.

The rearrangement links TRBV9 to TRBJ2-2, with 9 nucleotides matching TRBD1. From germline, CDR1 is SGDLS and CDR2 YYNGEE. This CDR3 contains 17 residues. V shed 5 bases, J shed 3 bases, and the junction held 11 bases outside the gene matches. The CDR3 coding sequence is TGTGCCAGCAGTTTGACTACGGGGACAGGGTACACCGGGGAGCTGTTTTTT. As protein: CASSLTTGTGYTGELFF.

The rearrangement uses TRBV5-4 and TRBJ2-3, with TRBD2 matching over 7 bases. The germline V gene has CDR1 SGHNT and CDR2 YYREEE (reference sequence). The CDR3 sequence is 17 residues long. V lost 4 bases and J lost 0; bases outside the gene matches: 11. The CDR3: CASSPGGGRASTDTQYF. CDR3 nucleotide sequence: TGTGCCAGCAGCCCCGGGGGTGGGAGGGCTAGCACAGATACGCAGTATTTT.

The chain joins TRBV9 to TRBJ1-3; possible D gene TRBD1, 5 bases. The germline CDR1 and CDR2 sequences are SGDLS and YYNGEE. The CDR3 totals 14 residues. V was trimmed by 4 bases and J by 6 bases, leaving 14 bases between them. CDR3 DNA sequence: TGTGCCAGCAGCCCGATAGGCAGGGAAAACACCATATATTTT. Translation gives CASSPIGRENTIYF.

The chain carries TRBV2 and TRBJ2-7, with a possible D match to TRBD1 (6 bases). Deletions cut 7 bases from V and 1 base from J, with 11 bases between. This CDR3 is 13 amino acids long. Germline CDR1 reads SNHLY; CDR2 reads FYNNEI. CDR3 residues: CASTRTESYEQYF. The CDR3, as DNA: TGTGCCAGCACCCGGACAGAGTCCTACGAGCAGTACTTC.

This chain connects TRBV18 to TRBJ2-5; D remains ambiguous. This CDR3 is built from 12 residues. V was trimmed by 6 bases and J by 0 bases, leaving 5 bases between them. Germline V lookup: CDR1 KGHSH, CDR2 LQKENI. CDR3 sequence reads: CASSQNQETQYF. In DNA, the CDR3 is TGTGCCAGCTCCCAAAACCAAGAGACCCAGTACTTC.

This sequence joins TRBV7-8 and TRBJ1-6; D not resolved. This CDR3 comprises 16 residues. The V gene's germline CDR1 is SGHVS and CDR2 FQNEAQ. V was pared by 3 bases and J by 7 bases, with 16 bases between. CDR3: CASSFSRGIWNSPLHF. The CDR3 DNA is TGTGCCAGCAGCTTCTCCCGGGGTATCTGGAATTCACCCCTCCACTTT.

The rearrangement uses TRBV9 and TRBJ2-7, with D unresolved. The length of the CDR3 is 14 residues. V lost 4 bases, J lost 7 bases, and 18 bases lay in between. The germline gives CDR1 SGDLS, CDR2 YYNGEE. The CDR3 DNA reads TGTGCCAGCAGCCCCCGGTTGGTGCGAGGAGAGCAGTACTTC. As protein: CASSPRLVRGEQYF.

Note on this clone: The junction differs from germline at one of its ends, possibly a read error. The chain employs TRBV6-5 and TRBJ1-2, with D hard to call. Germline CDR1 and CDR2: MNHEY and SVGAGI. CDR3 size: 14 residues. CDR3 in DNA: TGTGCCAGCACCAAGTTAAACGGGTTTGGAGGCTACCCCTTC. It is translated as CASTKLNGFGGYPF.

The chain joins TRBV4-1 to TRBJ1-2, with 7 bases fitting TRBD1. V shed 0 bases, J shed 4 bases, and the junction held 11 bases outside the gene matches. The CDR3 runs to 17 residues. Germline CDR1 MGHRA, CDR2 YSYEKL. CDR3 region: CASSQEVGGAGAYGYTF. The DNA of the CDR3 is TGCGCCAGCAGCCAAGAGGTAGGGGGCGCCGGGGCCTATGGCTACACCTTC.

The J gene is TRBJ2-3, the V gene TRBV27; 7 bases align to TRBD2. This CDR3 has 16 amino acids. J lost 6 bases, V lost 4 bases, and 13 bases had no gene match. CDR1 and CDR2 (germline): MNHEY, SMNVEV (reference sequence). The CDR3 DNA reads as TGTGCCAGCAGTTCCCAGGGAGCGGGGCCGCCGGATACGCAGTATTTT. Translation: CASSSQGAGPPDTQYF.

The chain couples TRBV2 to TRBJ1-4; tentative D call: TRBD1 (5 bases). Deletions cut 4 bases from V and 7 bases from J, with 13 bases between. This CDR3 is 14 amino acids long. In germline, CDR1 is SNHLY, CDR2 FYNNEI. CDR3 nucleotides: TGTGCCAGCAGTGCCCGTGGGGGGGGTGAAAAACTGTTTTTT. This translates into CASSARGGGEKLFF.

The gene calls are TRBV2 and TRBJ1-4, with TRBD1 matching over 7 bases. CDR3 length: 16 amino acids. The V gene end was trimmed by 4 bases and the J gene end by 8 bases; junction bases not matched to a gene: 13. Germline values: CDR1 SNHLY, CDR2 FYNNEI. The CDR3 region is CASSVLGGGLGEKLFF. The CDR3 nucleotides read TGTGCCAGCAGTGTTCTCGGAGGGGGCCTAGGCGAAAAACTGTTTTTT.

This clone was seen a few times. The chain is built from TRBV28 and TRBJ1-4, with 9 bases aligning to TRBD1. The CDR3 is 14 residues long. The junction had 6 bases not matched to a gene; V was cut back by 6 bases and J by 7 bases. CDR1 MDHEN and CDR2 SYDVKM come from the germline V gene. For the CDR3, the DNA is TGTGCCAGCAGCCGACAGGGGGGAATTGAAAAACTGTTTTTT. Protein: CASSRQGGIEKLFF.

The J gene is TRBJ2-1, the V gene TRBV4-1; maybe TRBD1 (6 bases). The CDR3 is made up of 17 amino acids. The germline gives CDR1 MGHRA, CDR2 YSYEKL. V shed 1 base and J shed 5 bases, with 18 bases lying between them. CDR3 region: CASSQGGNRVRNNEQFF. The CDR3 DNA sequence: TGCGCCAGCAGCCAAGGGGGTAACAGGGTACGGAACAATGAGCAGTTCTTC.

The chain links TRBV5-6 to TRBJ2-7; D might be TRBD2 (5 bases). V lost 2 bases to trimming and J lost 1 base, with 16 bases between them. CDR1 is SGHDT, CDR2 YYEEEE, per germline. The CDR3 is 16 amino acids. As DNA, the CDR3 is TGTGCCAGCAGCTTACCGGGGATCAGGAGATCCTACGAGCAGTACTTC. Amino acid sequence: CASSLPGIRRSYEQYF.

The DNA of the CDR3 is TGTGCCAGCAGCGTAGTCGGTAGCACAGATACGCAGTATTTT. It encodes CASSVVGSTDTQYF. The chain combines TRBV9 with TRBJ2-3; no clear D. This CDR3 spans 14 amino acids. V dropped 0 bases and J dropped 0 bases, with 5 bases sitting between them. The germline gives CDR1 SGDLS, CDR2 YYNGEE.

The CDR3 loop reads CSAQGDTEAFF. DNA for the CDR3: TGCAGTGCCCAGGGTGACACTGAAGCTTTCTTT. The rearrangement links TRBV20-1 to TRBJ1-1, with D possibly TRBD1 on 5 matching bases. Germline V gene lookup returns CDR1 DFQATT and CDR2 SNEGSKA (reference sequence). V was cut by 6 bases and J by 3 bases, with 8 bases left in between. The CDR3 spans 11 residues.

The J gene is TRBJ2-5, the V gene TRBV5-1; TRBD2 is a possible D gene (7 bases). This CDR3 is 15 amino acids long. Looked up from germline, CDR1 is SGHRS and CDR2 is YFSETQ. V gave up 4 bases and J gave up 5 bases, with 18 bases separating them. The DNA of the CDR3 is TGCGCCAGCAGCGCCGGGTCGGGGGGCGGGGAGACCCAGTACTTC. Residues: CASSAGSGGGETQYF.

The table lists this clone with a few counts. Relative to the germline gene, one junction end is altered; a read error may explain this. CDR3 region: CASSRDRGSNYGYPF. DNA of the CDR3: TGTGCCAGCAGCCGGGACAGGGGGAGTAACTATGGCTACCCCTTC. The chain is built from TRBV11-2 and TRBJ1-2, with 11 bases identical to TRBD1. The germline V gene encodes CDR1 SGHAT and CDR2 FQNNGV. The CDR3 is made up of 15 amino acids.

The chain is built from TRBV29-1 and TRBJ2-1; TRBD2 aligns across 7 bases. The CDR3 has 15 amino acids. Germline V gives CDR1 SQVTM, CDR2 ANQGSEA. Trimming at V came to 0 bases and at J to 4 bases, leaving 6 bases not matched to a gene. The CDR3 sequence is CSVEDAGEGYNEQFF. The CDR3 region has the DNA TGCAGCGTTGAAGATGCGGGAGAGGGTTACAATGAGCAGTTCTTC.

This chain connects TRBV5-1 to TRBJ2-7; TRBD1 matches at 10 bases. The germline CDR1 and CDR2 sequences are SGHRS and YFSETQ. Losses at the gene ends were 0 bases for V and 2 bases for J; bases not matched to a gene: 11. This CDR3 has 18 amino acids. CDR3 DNA: TGCGCCAGCAGCTTGGGGGACAGGGGACGAAAAGGGGCCTACGAGCAGTACTTC. Protein sequence: CASSLGDRGRKGAYEQYF.

The CDR3, as DNA: TGTGCCAGCAGTTACTCCCGGGACAGTTACAATGAGCAGTTCTTC. Its translation: CASSYSRDSYNEQFF. The rearrangement links TRBV6-5 to TRBJ2-1, with 7 bases fitting TRBD1. The CDR3 is made up of 15 amino acids. Germline V CDR1 and CDR2: MNHEY, SVGAGI. The V and J ends lost 0 bases and 4 bases, in that order; junction bases with no gene match: 3.

The rearrangement uses TRBV4-1 and TRBJ2-1; 9 positions agree with TRBD2. V shed 2 bases, J shed 2 bases, and the junction held 7 bases outside the gene matches. The V gene's germline CDR1 is MGHRA and CDR2 YSYEKL. The CDR3 is made up of 17 amino acids. The CDR3 DNA follows: TGCGCCAGCAGCCAATTCATAACTAGCGGGCCCTACAATGAGCAGTTCTTC. Translated: CASSQFITSGPYNEQFF.

V gene TRBV5-4 combines with J gene TRBJ2-3, with D possibly TRBD1 on 6 matching bases. With 4 bases removed from V and 1 base from J, the gap between germline ends came to 16 bases. Germline V gives CDR1 SGHNT, CDR2 YYREEE (reference sequence). This CDR3 comprises 16 residues. The chain's CDR3 is CASSQGGRGGTDTQYF. CDR3 nucleotide sequence: TGTGCCAGCAGCCAGGGCGGCAGGGGAGGCACAGATACGCAGTATTTT.

V gene TRBV27 combines with J gene TRBJ2-7; TRBD2 agrees at 7 bases. This CDR3 is 15 amino acids long. Per germline, CDR1 MNHEY and CDR2 SMNVEV (reference sequence). Trimming at V came to 3 bases and at J to 4 bases, leaving 9 bases not matched to a gene. The CDR3, as DNA: TGTGCCAGCAGTTTCGTGGGGGGGGGTTGGTACGAGCAGTACTTC. It yields the protein CASSFVGGGWYEQYF.

V and J are TRBV5-4 and TRBJ1-1; weak D call: TRBD1 (6 bases). CDR3 length: 15 amino acids. V was trimmed by 0 bases and J by 1 base, leaving 10 bases between them. Germline lookup yields CDR1 SGHNT and CDR2 YYREEE (reference sequence). The CDR3 region is CASSLGLTGNTEAFF. In DNA form, the CDR3 reads TGTGCCAGCAGCTTGGGGCTGACAGGGAACACTGAAGCTTTCTTT.

The chain links TRBV23-1 to TRBJ1-4; 8 bases align to TRBD1. TRBV23-1 is reported as an ORF; its role is uncertain. The CDR3 length is 17 residues. J lost 8 bases, V lost 6 bases, and 17 bases had no gene match. DNA of the CDR3: TGCGCCAGCAGCCCGATTACAATTGACAGGGGAGGGGAAAAACTGTTTTTT. Protein: CASSPITIDRGGEKLFF.

This clone was seen a handful of times. The chain recombines TRBV15 with TRBJ1-2; no firm D call. With 3 bases removed from V and 2 bases from J, the gap between germline ends came to 7 bases. Germline loops: CDR1 LNHNV, CDR2 YYDKDF (reference sequence). The CDR3 is 13 amino acids. CDR3: CATSSGSNYGYTF. In nucleotides, the CDR3 is TGTGCCACCAGCAGTGGGAGCAACTATGGCTACACCTTC.

The CDR3 reads CASSQDRAKLHF. CDR3 coding DNA: TGTGCCAGCAGCCAGGACAGGGCGAAGCTCCACTTT. The rearrangement uses TRBV6-5 and TRBJ1-6; TRBD1 agrees at 8 bases. The J segment lost 16 bases and the V segment lost 6 bases, leaving 8 bases of the junction unmatched. The CDR3 length is 12 residues. CDR1 and CDR2 from the germline V gene are MNHEY and SVGAGI.

The chain has TRBV6-5 and TRBJ1-6; D perhaps matches TRBD1 (6 bases). The CDR3 length is 15 residues. The V gene's germline CDR1 is MNHEY and CDR2 SVGAGI. V lost 5 bases and J lost 7, with 15 bases in between. Written as DNA, the CDR3 is TGTGCCAGCAGTCCGCAGGGGTGGATCAATTCACCCCTCCACTTT. Translating it yields CASSPQGWINSPLHF.

This chain uses TRBV5-1 with TRBJ2-2; TRBD2 matches at 8 bases. Germline-derived CDR1 and CDR2 are SGHRS and YFSETQ. The CDR3 is made up of 15 amino acids. J was trimmed by 2 bases and V by 3 bases; bases with no gene match: 3. For the CDR3, the DNA is TGCGCCAGCAGCTACGGGGGGGAAAACACCGGGGAGCTGTTTTTT. Amino acid sequence: CASSYGGENTGELFF.